This TCR beta chain was observed in a study of beta chain features in type 1 diabetes. As every portion of the isolated RNA was reverse transcribed, the sequencing read expressed TCRB transcripts. Profiling relied on immunoSEQ multiplex PCR, and the TCRdb table lists in-frame clones only, not all of them. The table shows 150,000 or so clones, with 7.5% to 9.5% occurring only once. Germline CDR1 is WSHSY and CDR2 is SAAADI. The germline V and J ends were trimmed by 3 bases and 0 bases, with 10 bases remaining between them. The CDR3 contains 15 residues. J is TRBJ2-3 and V is TRBV10-2; weak D call: TRBD2 (5 bases). The sequence was obtained from a woman aged 18-35 years in good health. Sequencing was carried out using central memory CD4+ T cells from blood. The CDR3 sequence is CASSEGLGSTDTQYF. The DNA of the CDR3 is TGCGCCAGCAGTGAAGGACTGGGAAGCACAGATACGCAGTATTTT.